This TCR beta chain was sequenced for a study of blood T cell repertoires in COVID-19. In the original processing: Reference gene primers were amplified, and this amplification served to estimate nucleated cell counts. The repertoire was sequenced with immunoSEQ multiplex PCR; TCRdb's copy has only in-frame clones and lacks some. V and J calls and clone size come straight from that table; D and trimming were deduced from the DNA. The data hold 53,000 or so clones, with about 82% observed a single time. This clone was observed once. V dropped 8 bases and J dropped 0 bases, with 17 bases sitting between them. The CDR3 sequence is 17 residues long. CDR1 and CDR2 (germline): KGHSH, LQKENI.

The sequence was obtained from a man in his sixties or seventies with active COVID-19. The sample consisted of peripheral blood. The J gene is TRBJ1-6, the V gene TRBV18; weak D call: TRBD1 (6 bases). The CDR3 loop reads CASTWTVLSSYNSPLHF. CDR3 sequence (DNA): TGTGCCAGCACCTGGACAGTACTGAGCTCCTATAATTCACCCCTCCACTTT.